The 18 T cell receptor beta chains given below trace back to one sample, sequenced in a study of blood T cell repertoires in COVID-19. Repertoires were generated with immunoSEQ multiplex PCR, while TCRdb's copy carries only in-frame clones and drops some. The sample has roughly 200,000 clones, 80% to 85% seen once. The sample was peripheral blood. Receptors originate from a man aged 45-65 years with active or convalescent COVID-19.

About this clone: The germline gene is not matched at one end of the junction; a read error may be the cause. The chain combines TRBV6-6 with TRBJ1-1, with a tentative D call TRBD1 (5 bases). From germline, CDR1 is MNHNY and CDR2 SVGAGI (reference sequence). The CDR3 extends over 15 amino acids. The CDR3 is CASSDSWGGNTEAFF. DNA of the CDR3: TGTGCCAGCAGTGACTCGTGGGGGGGGAACACTGAAGCTTTCTTT.

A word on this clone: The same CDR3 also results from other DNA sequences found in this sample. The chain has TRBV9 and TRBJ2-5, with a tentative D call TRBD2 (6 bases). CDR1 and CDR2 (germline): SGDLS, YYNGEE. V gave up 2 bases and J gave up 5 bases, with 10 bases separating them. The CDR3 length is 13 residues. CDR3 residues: CASSVSGRETQYF. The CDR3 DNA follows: TGTGCCAGCAGCGTGTCAGGGAGGGAGACCCAGTACTTC. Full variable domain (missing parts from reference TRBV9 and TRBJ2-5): DSGVTQTPKHLITATGQRVTLRCSPRSGDLSVYWYQQSLDQGLQFLIQYYNGEERAKGNILERFSAQQFPDLHSELNLSSLELGDSALYFCASSVSGRETQYFGPGTRLLVL.

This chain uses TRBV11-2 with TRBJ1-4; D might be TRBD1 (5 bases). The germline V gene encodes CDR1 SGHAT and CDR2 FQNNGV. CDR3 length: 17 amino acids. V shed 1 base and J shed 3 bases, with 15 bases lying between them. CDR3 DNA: TGTGCCAGCAGCTTAGTAGCGGGGCCTGCAGCTAATGAAAAACTGTTTTTT. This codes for CASSLVAGPAANEKLFF. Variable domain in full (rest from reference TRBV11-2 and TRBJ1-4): EAGVAQSPRYKIIEKRQSVAFWCNPISGHATLYWYQQILGQGPKLLIQFQNNGVVDDSQLPKDRFSAERLKGVDSTLKIQPAKLEDSAVYLCASSLVAGPAANEKLFFGSGTQLSVL.

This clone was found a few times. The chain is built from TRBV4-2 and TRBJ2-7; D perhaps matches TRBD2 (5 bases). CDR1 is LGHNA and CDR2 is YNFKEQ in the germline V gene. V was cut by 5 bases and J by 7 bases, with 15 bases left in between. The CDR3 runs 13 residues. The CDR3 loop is CASSFTRREEQYF. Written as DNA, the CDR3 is TGTGCCAGCAGCTTTACTAGACGGGAAGAGCAGTACTTC.

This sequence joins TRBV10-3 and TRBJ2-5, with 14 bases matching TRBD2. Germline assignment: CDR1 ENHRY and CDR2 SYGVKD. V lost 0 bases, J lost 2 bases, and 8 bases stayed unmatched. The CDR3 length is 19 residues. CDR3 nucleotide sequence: TGTGCCATCAGTGAGTCTTACGGGACTAGCGGGGGCCATCAAGAGACCCAGTACTTC. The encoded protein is CAISESYGTSGGHQETQYF.

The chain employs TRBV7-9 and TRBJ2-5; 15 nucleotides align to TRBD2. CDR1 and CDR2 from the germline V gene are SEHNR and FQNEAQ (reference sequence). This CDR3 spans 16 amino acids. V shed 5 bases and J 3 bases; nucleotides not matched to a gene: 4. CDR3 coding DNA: TGTGCCAGCAGCCGACGGACTAGCGGGGGGGAAGAGACCCAGTACTTC. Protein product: CASSRRTSGGEETQYF.

CDR3 residues: CASSTLWGQGYGYTF. In DNA form, the CDR3 reads TGTGCCAGCTCAACCCTTTGGGGTCAGGGCTATGGCTACACCTTC. This rearrangement joins TRBV28 to TRBJ1-2; a weak D match, TRBD1 (5 bases). The V gene lost 8 bases and the J gene lost 4 bases, with 20 bases spanning the gap. Germline CDR1 MDHEN, CDR2 SYDVKM. The CDR3 spans 15 residues.

CDR3 amino acids: CASSSVTGNSYEQYF. DNA for the CDR3: TGTGCCAGCAGTTCCGTAACAGGGAACTCCTACGAGCAGTACTTC. This chain links TRBV27 with TRBJ2-7, with a tentative D call TRBD1 (6 bases). The V end lost 4 bases, the J end lost 0 bases, and 13 bases lay between the germline ends. The CDR3 loop spans 15 amino acids. Germline lookup yields CDR1 MNHEY and CDR2 SMNVEV (reference sequence).

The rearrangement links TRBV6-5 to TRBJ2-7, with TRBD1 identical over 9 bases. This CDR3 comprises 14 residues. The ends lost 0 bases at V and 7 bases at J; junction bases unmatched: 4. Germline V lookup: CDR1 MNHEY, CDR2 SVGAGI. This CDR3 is CASSYSGQGSEQYF. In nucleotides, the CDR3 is TGTGCCAGCAGTTACTCGGGACAGGGAAGTGAGCAGTACTTC.

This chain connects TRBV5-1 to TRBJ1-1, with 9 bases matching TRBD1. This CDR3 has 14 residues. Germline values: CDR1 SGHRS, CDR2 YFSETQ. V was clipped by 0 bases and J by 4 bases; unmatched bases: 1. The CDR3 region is CASSLVDRGTEAFF. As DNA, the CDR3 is TGCGCCAGCAGCTTGGTGGACAGGGGCACTGAAGCTTTCTTT. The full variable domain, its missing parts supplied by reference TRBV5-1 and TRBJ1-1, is KAGVTQTPRYLIKTRGQQVTLSCSPISGHRSVSWYQQTPGQGLQFLFEYFSETQRNKGNFPGRFSGRQFSNSRSEMNVSTLELGDSALYLCASSLVDRGTEAFFGQGTRLTVV.

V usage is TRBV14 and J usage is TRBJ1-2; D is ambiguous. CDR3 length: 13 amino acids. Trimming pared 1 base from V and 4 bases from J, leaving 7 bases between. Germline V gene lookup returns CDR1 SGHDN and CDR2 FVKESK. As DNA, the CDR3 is TGTGCCAGCAGCCAAGGCAGTACCTATGGCTACACCTTC. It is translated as CASSQGSTYGYTF.

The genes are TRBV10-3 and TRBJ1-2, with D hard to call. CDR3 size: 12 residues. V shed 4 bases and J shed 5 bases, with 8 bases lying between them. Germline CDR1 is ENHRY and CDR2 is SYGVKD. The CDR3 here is CAISVDSYGYTF. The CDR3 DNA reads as TGTGCCATCAGTGTAGACTCGTATGGCTACACCTTC.

CDR3 bases: TGTGCCAGCAGCCACCTCGGGGGGGAGCTGTTTTTT. It translates to CASSHLGGELFF. This chain connects TRBV3-1 (or the pseudogene TRBV3-2) to TRBJ2-2, with unresolved D. V lost 3 bases, J lost 8 bases, and 7 bases lay in between. Germline V gives CDR1 LGHDT, CDR2 YNNKEL (reference sequence). The CDR3 is 12 amino acids.

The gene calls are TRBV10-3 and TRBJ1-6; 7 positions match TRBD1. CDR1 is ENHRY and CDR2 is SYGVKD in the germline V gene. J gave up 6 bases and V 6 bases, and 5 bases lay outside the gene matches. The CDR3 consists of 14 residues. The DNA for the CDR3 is TGTGCCATCAGGGATAACAGGGGTAATTCACCCCTCCACTTT. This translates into CAIRDNRGNSPLHF.

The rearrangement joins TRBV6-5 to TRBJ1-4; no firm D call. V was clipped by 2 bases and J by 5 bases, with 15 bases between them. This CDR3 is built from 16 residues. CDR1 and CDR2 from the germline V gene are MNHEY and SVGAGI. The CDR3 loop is CASSYQPGEGNEKLFF. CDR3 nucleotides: TGTGCCAGCAGTTACCAACCGGGAGAAGGAAATGAAAAACTGTTTTTT.

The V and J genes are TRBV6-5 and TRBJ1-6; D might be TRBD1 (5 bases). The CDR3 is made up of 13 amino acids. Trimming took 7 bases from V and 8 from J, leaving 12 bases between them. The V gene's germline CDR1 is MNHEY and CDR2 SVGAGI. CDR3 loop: CASTGRDDSPLHF. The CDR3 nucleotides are TGTGCCAGCACAGGCAGGGATGATTCACCCCTCCACTTT.

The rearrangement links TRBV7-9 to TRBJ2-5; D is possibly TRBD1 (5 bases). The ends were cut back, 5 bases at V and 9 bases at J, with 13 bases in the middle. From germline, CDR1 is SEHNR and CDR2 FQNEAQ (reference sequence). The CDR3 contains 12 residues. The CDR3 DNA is TGTGCCAGCAGCATGGGGCAACCGGCCCAGTACTTC. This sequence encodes CASSMGQPAQYF.

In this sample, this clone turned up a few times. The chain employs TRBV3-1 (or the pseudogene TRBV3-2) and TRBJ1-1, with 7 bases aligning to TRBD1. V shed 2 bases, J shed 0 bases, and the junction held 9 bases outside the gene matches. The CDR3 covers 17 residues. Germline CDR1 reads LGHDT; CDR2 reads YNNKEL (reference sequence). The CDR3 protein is CASSQSGGGWVNTEAFF. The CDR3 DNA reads TGTGCCAGCAGCCAATCAGGAGGGGGCTGGGTGAACACTGAAGCTTTCTTT.